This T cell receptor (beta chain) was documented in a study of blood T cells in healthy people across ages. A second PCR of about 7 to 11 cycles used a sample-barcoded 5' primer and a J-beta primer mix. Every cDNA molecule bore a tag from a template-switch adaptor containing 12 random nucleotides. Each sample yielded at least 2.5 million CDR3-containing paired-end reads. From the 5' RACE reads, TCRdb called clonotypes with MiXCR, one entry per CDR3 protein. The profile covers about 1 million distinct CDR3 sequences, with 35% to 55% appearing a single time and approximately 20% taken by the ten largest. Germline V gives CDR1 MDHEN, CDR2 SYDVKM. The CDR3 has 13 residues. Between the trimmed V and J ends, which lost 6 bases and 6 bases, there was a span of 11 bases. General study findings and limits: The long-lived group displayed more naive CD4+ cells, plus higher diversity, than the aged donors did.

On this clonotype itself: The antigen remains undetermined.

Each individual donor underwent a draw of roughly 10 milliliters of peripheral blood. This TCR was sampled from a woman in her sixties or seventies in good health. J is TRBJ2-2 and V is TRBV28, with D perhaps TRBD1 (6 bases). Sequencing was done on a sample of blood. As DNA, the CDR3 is TGTGCCAGCAGAGCGACAGGCCCCGGGGAGCTGTTTTTT. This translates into CASRATGPGELFF.